These 23 T cell receptor beta chains originate from one sample sequenced in a study of control samples from healthy donors and cancer patients. TCRdb's copy holds only in-frame clones and misses some; the assay was immunoSEQ multiplex PCR. Here the sample spans around 96,000 clones, approximately 93% being singletons. Input material: blood. The receptors come from a man between 18 and 35 years old in good health.

The rearrangement uses TRBV7-6 and TRBJ2-1; unclear D gene. Germline CDR1 SGHVS, CDR2 FNYEAQ. This CDR3 spans 13 amino acids. Trimming took off 0 bases at V and 9 bases at J, with 9 bases between the two ends. The DNA of the CDR3 is TGTGCCAGCAGCTTAGCGCCAGCACGTGAGCAGTTCTTC. Protein product: CASSLAPAREQFF.

This clone was observed a few times. The chain employs TRBV4-3 and TRBJ2-7, with 9 positions matching TRBD2. The V gene end was trimmed by 3 bases and the J gene end by 2 bases; junction bases not matched to a gene: 11. Germline lookup yields CDR1 LGHNA and CDR2 YSLEER. The CDR3 runs 17 residues. The CDR3 spells CASSQGDSAGGAYEQYF. The CDR3 nucleotides read TGCGCCAGCAGCCAGGGAGATTCCGCGGGAGGGGCCTACGAGCAGTACTTC.

V gene TRBV5-1 combines with J gene TRBJ2-2; no clear D gene. The V end was cut by 4 bases, the J end by 2 bases, with 3 bases between. The germline V gene has CDR1 SGHRS and CDR2 YFSETQ. The CDR3 has 12 amino acids. The CDR3: CASSLNTGELFF. The DNA of the CDR3 is TGCGCCAGCAGCCTAAACACCGGGGAGCTGTTTTTT.

This clone showed up just once. The V gene is TRBV20-1, the J gene TRBJ2-7; TRBD1 agrees at 7 bases. Germline CDR1 and CDR2: DFQATT and SNEGSKA (reference sequence). The CDR3 has 15 amino acids. Trimming at V came to 3 bases and at J to 7 bases, leaving 15 bases not matched to a gene. The CDR3 DNA reads as TGCAGTGCTAGTGGAGATCCGGGACAGTTCGGTGAGCAGTACTTC. Translation: CSASGDPGQFGEQYF.

This chain connects TRBV29-1 to TRBJ2-7; D remains unclear. This CDR3 is built from 11 residues. The V end lost 4 bases, the J end lost 3 bases, and 7 bases lay between the germline ends. Germline lookup yields CDR1 SQVTM and CDR2 ANQGSEA. CDR3 region: CSVGSSYEQYF. CDR3 DNA: TGCAGCGTTGGTTCTAGCTACGAGCAGTACTTC.

The genes are TRBV7-9 and TRBJ1-4, with 8 bases identical to TRBD1. The CDR3 is 17 residues long. Trimming at V came to 5 bases and at J to 5 bases, leaving 13 bases not matched to a gene. Per the germline V gene, CDR1 is SEHNR and CDR2 is FQNEAQ (reference sequence). CDR3 loop: CASSQIPGQVMNEKLFF. CDR3 sequence (DNA): TGTGCCAGCAGCCAGATCCCGGGACAGGTGATGAATGAAAAACTGTTTTTT.

In its sample, this clone was seen once. V usage is TRBV10-3 and J usage is TRBJ1-1; D not certain. CDR3 length: 13 amino acids. The V end was cut by 6 bases, the J end by 2 bases, with 10 bases between. Per germline, CDR1 ENHRY and CDR2 SYGVKD. The CDR3 DNA sequence: TGTGCCATCAGCCAACATCTCAACACTGAAGCTTTCTTT. Translating gives CAISQHLNTEAFF.

This chain connects TRBV25-1 to TRBJ1-4; TRBD1 is a possible D gene (6 bases). The V and J ends lost 3 bases and 0 bases respectively, with 17 bases between them. The CDR3 runs 18 residues. Germline assignment: CDR1 MGHDK and CDR2 SYGVNS. The DNA of the CDR3 is TGTGCCAGCAGTGAGTACGGACAGCTTACTGCAACTAATGAAAAACTGTTTTTT. As protein: CASSEYGQLTATNEKLFF.

The sample holds one count of this clone. The chain has TRBV7-2 and TRBJ2-6, with a possible D match to TRBD2 (5 bases). Trimming took 0 bases from V and 2 from J, leaving 11 bases between them. The CDR3 is made up of 17 amino acids. The germline V gene encodes CDR1 SGHTA and CDR2 FQGNSA. This chain's CDR3 is CASSLALLTTGANVLTF. DNA of the CDR3: TGTGCCAGCAGCTTAGCGCTGTTGACTACTGGGGCCAACGTCCTGACTTTC.

The chain is built from TRBV27 and TRBJ1-2; possible D gene TRBD1, 5 bases. Germline loops: CDR1 MNHEY, CDR2 SMNVEV (reference sequence). The CDR3 covers 14 residues. The germline V and J ends were trimmed by 3 bases and 8 bases, with 16 bases remaining between them. As DNA, the CDR3 is TGTGCCAGCAGTTTCGGTTCCGGGGCGGGAGGCTACACCTTC. This translates into CASSFGSGAGGYTF.

The chain links TRBV2 to TRBJ2-7, with 7 bases aligning to TRBD1. The ends lost 4 bases at V and 2 bases at J; junction bases unmatched: 5. Per the germline V gene, CDR1 is SNHLY and CDR2 is FYNNEI. The CDR3 spans 14 residues. The CDR3 loop is CASSGPTGTYEQYF. CDR3 coding DNA: TGTGCCAGCAGTGGGCCGACAGGGACCTACGAGCAGTACTTC.

The genes are TRBV4-1 and TRBJ2-7; D remains unclear. Deletions cut 1 base from V and 4 bases from J, with 8 bases between. CDR1 is MGHRA and CDR2 is YSYEKL in the germline V gene. There are 13 residues in the CDR3. This CDR3 reads CASSQGVAYEQYF. The CDR3 bases are TGCGCCAGCAGCCAAGGAGTTGCGTACGAGCAGTACTTC.

The CDR3 DNA is TGTGCCATCAGTATAGGGGATACTAGCGGGTTTAAAGAGACCCAGTACTTC. The encoded protein is CAISIGDTSGFKETQYF. The rearrangement uses TRBV10-3 and TRBJ2-5; 9 bases match TRBD2. After removal of 5 bases from V and 3 bases from J, the junction contained 13 bases not matched to a gene. CDR3 length: 17 residues. Germline assignment: CDR1 ENHRY and CDR2 SYGVKD.

The chain recombines TRBV10-1 with TRBJ2-7; D is uncertain. CDR1 and CDR2 (germline): WNHNN, SYGVQD (reference sequence). Trimming shortened V by 5 bases and J by 7 bases, and 15 bases separated the two germline ends. The CDR3 is made up of 13 amino acids. The chain's CDR3 is CASSRTYGGEQYF. The CDR3 DNA reads as TGCGCCAGCAGTCGGACCTACGGCGGAGAGCAGTACTTC.

V is TRBV30 and J is TRBJ1-2; possible D gene TRBD1, 5 bases. V was pared by 7 bases and J by 4 bases, with 19 bases between. The CDR3 is 14 residues long. CDR1 is GTSNPN and CDR2 is SVGIG in the germline V gene (reference sequence). CDR3 in DNA: TGTGCCTCCCGAGGGGTCATCCATGGCTATGGCTACACCTTC. Protein: CASRGVIHGYGYTF.

This clone has only a few counts. The genes are TRBV2 and TRBJ1-2; D unresolved. The CDR3 totals 14 residues. Per the germline V gene, CDR1 is SNHLY and CDR2 is FYNNEI. V was trimmed by 5 bases and J by 0 bases, leaving 10 bases between them. CDR3: CASSSSRANYGYTF. CDR3 nucleotides: TGTGCCAGCAGTTCTAGTAGGGCTAACTATGGCTACACCTTC.

The rearrangement uses TRBV29-1 and TRBJ2-7; D remains unclear. The CDR3 totals 12 residues. Germline V CDR1 and CDR2: SQVTM, ANQGSEA. Trimming stripped 4 bases from V and 3 bases from J, with 10 bases between. The CDR3 bases are TGCAGCGTTGCCAACCCGGTCTACGAGCAGTACTTC. As protein: CSVANPVYEQYF.

The CDR3 DNA follows: TGCGCCAGCAGCTTGGCCCCGCTTACCGGGGAGCTGTTTTTT. Translating it yields CASSLAPLTGELFF. V and J are TRBV5-1 and TRBJ2-2; unclear D gene. Germline CDR1 SGHRS, CDR2 YFSETQ. With 0 bases removed from V and 5 bases from J, the gap between germline ends came to 8 bases. The CDR3 runs to 14 residues.

The rearrangement joins TRBV19 to TRBJ1-6, with D tentatively TRBD1 (6 bases). Trimming removed 4 bases from V and 3 bases from J, with 37 bases in between. From germline, CDR1 is LNHDA and CDR2 SQIVND (reference sequence). This CDR3 contains 24 residues. CDR3 in amino acids: CASSTLLRGGPATLLSFYNSPLHF. The CDR3 nucleotides are TGTGCCAGTAGTACCCTCCTCCGAGGGGGACCCGCAACTCTCCTGTCGTTCTATAATTCACCCCTCCACTTT.

This chain links TRBV11-3 with TRBJ2-5; tentative D call: TRBD2 (6 bases). CDR3 length: 12 residues. Germline V gene lookup returns CDR1 SGHNT and CDR2 YENEEA. The germline V and J ends were trimmed by 6 bases and 5 bases, with 10 bases remaining between them. CDR3 residues: CASSARGETQYF. The CDR3, as DNA: TGTGCCAGCAGTGCCCGGGGGGAGACCCAGTACTTC. Filled out from reference TRBV11-3 and TRBJ2-5, the complete variable domain reads EAGVVQSPRYKIIEKKQPVAFWCNPISGHNTLYWYLQNLGQGPELLIRYENEEAVDDSQLPKDRFSAERLKGVDSTLKIQPAELGDSAVYLCASSARGETQYFGPGTRLLVL.

The chain uses TRBV2 and TRBJ1-1; D is undetermined. The ends were cut back, 0 bases at V and 1 base at J, with 9 bases in the middle. The CDR3 sequence is 15 residues long. Germline V gene data show CDR1 as SNHLY and CDR2 as FYNNEI. The CDR3 is CASSEARQQNTEAFF. The CDR3 DNA sequence: TGTGCCAGCAGTGAAGCGCGTCAGCAGAACACTGAAGCTTTCTTT. The full variable domain, in which reference TRBV2 and TRBJ1-1 provide the parts outside the CDR3, is EPEVTQTPSHQVTQMGQEVILRCVPISNHLYFYWYRQILGQKVEFLVSFYNNEISEKSEIFDDQFSVERPDGSNFTLKIRSTKLEDSAMYFCASSEARQQNTEAFFGQGTRLTVV.

V usage is TRBV19 and J usage is TRBJ1-2; the D gene is possibly TRBD1 (6 bases). Germline lookup yields CDR1 LNHDA and CDR2 SQIVND (reference sequence). Deletions cut 6 bases from V and 7 bases from J, with 12 bases between. This CDR3 is built from 12 residues. The DNA of the CDR3 is TGTGCCAGTAGCAATTACAGGGCTGGCTACACCTTC. This sequence encodes CASSNYRAGYTF.

The gene calls are TRBV7-8 and TRBJ1-1; D is possibly TRBD1 (6 bases). CDR3 length: 15 residues. The V end lost 5 bases, the J end lost 0 bases, and 13 bases lay between the germline ends. The germline V gene encodes CDR1 SGHVS and CDR2 FQNEAQ. The CDR3 reads CASSQPTGLNTEAFF. The CDR3 coding sequence is TGTGCCAGCAGCCAGCCGACAGGCCTGAACACTGAAGCTTTCTTT. The variable domain in full, completed from reference TRBV7-8 and TRBJ1-1, reads GAGVSQSPRYKVAKRGQDVALRCDPISGHVSLFWYQQALGQGPEFLTYFQNEAQLDKSGLPSDRFFAERPEGSVSTLKIQRTQQEDSAVYLCASSQPTGLNTEAFFGQGTRLTVV.